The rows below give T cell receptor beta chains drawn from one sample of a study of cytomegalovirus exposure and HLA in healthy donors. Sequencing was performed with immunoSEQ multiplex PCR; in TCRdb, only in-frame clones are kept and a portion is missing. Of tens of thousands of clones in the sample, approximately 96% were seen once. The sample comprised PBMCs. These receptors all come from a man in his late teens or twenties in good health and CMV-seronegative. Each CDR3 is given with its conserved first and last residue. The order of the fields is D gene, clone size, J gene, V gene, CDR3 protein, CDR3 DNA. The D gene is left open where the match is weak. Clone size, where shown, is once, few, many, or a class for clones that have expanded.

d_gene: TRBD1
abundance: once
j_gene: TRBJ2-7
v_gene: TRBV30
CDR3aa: CAWMAGGAREQYF
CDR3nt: TGTGCCTGGATGGCAGGGGGTGCGCGGGAGCAGTACTTC

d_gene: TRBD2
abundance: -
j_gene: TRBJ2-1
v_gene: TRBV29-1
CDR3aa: CSAGSGLAVNNEQFF
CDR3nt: TGCAGCGCTGGGTCCGGACTAGCGGTGAACAATGAGCAGTTCTTC

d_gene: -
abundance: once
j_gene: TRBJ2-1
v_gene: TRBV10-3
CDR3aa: CAISDLLDEQFF
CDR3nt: TGTGCCATCAGTGACTTACTCGATGAGCAGTTCTTC

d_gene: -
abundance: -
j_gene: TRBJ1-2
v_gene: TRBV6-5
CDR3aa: CASSTYPGTNYGYTF
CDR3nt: TGTGCCAGCAGTACGTACCCAGGGACTAACTATGGCTACACCTTC

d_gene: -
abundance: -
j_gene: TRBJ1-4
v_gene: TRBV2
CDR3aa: CASSEVDQGNEKLFF
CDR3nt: TGTGCCAGCAGTGAAGTGGACCAGGGTAATGAAAAACTGTTTTTT

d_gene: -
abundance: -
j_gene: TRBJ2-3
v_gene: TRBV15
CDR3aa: CATSRDRGSLTDTQYF
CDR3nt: TGTGCCACCAGCAGAGATCGGGGGAGCCTCACAGATACGCAGTATTTT

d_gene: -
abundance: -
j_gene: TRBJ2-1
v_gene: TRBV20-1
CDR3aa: CSGEDNEQFF
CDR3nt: TGCAGTGGAGAGGACAATGAGCAGTTCTTC

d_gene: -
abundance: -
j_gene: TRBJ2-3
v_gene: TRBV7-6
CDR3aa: CASSRKGGLDTQYF
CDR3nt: TGTGCCAGCAGCCGGAAGGGGGGGTTAGATACGCAGTATTTT

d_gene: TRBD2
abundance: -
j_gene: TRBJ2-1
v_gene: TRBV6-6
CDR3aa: CASSNRLAGDEQFF
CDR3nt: TGTGCCAGCAGCAACCGACTAGCGGGAGACGAGCAGTTCTTC

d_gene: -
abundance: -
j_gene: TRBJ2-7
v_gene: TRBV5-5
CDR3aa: CASSLGRDYEQYF
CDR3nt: TGTGCCAGCAGCTTGGGCAGGGACTACGAGCAGTACTTC

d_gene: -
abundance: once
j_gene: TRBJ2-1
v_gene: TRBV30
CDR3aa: CAWSRRQVQFF
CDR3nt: TGTGCCTGGAGTAGGAGACAGGTGCAGTTCTTC

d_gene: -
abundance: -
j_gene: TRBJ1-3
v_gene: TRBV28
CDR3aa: CASSLGGFSGNTIYF
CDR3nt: TGTGCCAGCAGTTTAGGCGGCTTCTCTGGAAACACCATATATTTT

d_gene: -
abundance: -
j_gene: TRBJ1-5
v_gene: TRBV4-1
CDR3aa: CASSPPPAGNQPQHF
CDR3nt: TGCGCCAGCAGCCCTCCACCGGCAGGGAATCAGCCCCAGCATTTT

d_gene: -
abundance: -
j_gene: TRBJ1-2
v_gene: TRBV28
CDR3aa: CASYVGVYGYTF
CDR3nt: TGTGCCAGCTACGTAGGGGTCTATGGCTACACCTTC

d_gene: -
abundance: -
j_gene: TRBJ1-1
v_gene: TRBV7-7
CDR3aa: CASSPNGSPATEAFF
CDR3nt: TGTGCTAGCAGCCCTAACGGGAGTCCCGCGACTGAAGCTTTCTTT

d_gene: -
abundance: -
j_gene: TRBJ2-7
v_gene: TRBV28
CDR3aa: CASSLPPGHSISYEQYF
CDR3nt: TGTGCCAGCAGTTTACCCCCCGGACATTCGATCTCCTACGAGCAGTACTTC

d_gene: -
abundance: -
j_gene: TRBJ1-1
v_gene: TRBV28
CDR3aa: CASSAYTRKTGSTEAFF
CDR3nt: TGTGCCAGCAGTGCATACACCAGAAAGACAGGAAGCACTGAAGCTTTCTTT

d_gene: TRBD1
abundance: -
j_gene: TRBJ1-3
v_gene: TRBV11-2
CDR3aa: CASSVQGGSGNTIYF
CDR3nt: TGTGCCAGCAGCGTACAGGGGGGCTCGGGGAACACCATATATTTT

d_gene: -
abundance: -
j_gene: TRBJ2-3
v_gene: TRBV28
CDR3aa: CASTRPSTDTQYF
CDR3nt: TGTGCCAGCACTAGACCTAGCACAGATACGCAGTATTTT

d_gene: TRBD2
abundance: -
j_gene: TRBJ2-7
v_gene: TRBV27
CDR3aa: CASSKLREREYEQYF
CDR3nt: TGTGCCAGCAGTAAATTGCGGGAGAGGGAGTACGAGCAGTACTTC

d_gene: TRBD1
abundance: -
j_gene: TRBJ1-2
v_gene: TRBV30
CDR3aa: CAWSRGQDGYTF
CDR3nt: TGTGCCTGGTCCAGGGGGCAGGATGGCTACACCTTC

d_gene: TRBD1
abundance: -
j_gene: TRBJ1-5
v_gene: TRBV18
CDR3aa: CASSPRQGDGQPQHF
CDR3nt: TGTGCCAGCTCACCACGACAGGGGGACGGCCAGCCCCAGCATTTT

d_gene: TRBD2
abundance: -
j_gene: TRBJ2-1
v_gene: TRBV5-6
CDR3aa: CASSVTSDYPSYNEQFF
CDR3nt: TGTGCCAGCAGCGTAACTAGCGACTACCCATCCTACAATGAGCAGTTCTTC

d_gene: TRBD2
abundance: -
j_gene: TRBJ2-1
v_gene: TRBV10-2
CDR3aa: CASSEWEGNNEQFF
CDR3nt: TGCGCCAGCAGTGAGTGGGAGGGTAACAATGAGCAGTTCTTC

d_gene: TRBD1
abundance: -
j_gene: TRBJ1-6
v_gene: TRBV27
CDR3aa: CASSRQGPNSPLHF
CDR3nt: TGTGCCAGCAGTCGACAGGGGCCAAATTCACCCCTCCACTTT

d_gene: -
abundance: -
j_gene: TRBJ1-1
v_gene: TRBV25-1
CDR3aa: CASSAAGGVTEAFF
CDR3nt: TGTGCCAGCAGCGCGGCGGGGGGCGTCACTGAAGCTTTCTTT

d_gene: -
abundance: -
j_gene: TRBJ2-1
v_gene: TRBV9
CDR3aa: CASSAVMGKAGNEQFF
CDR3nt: TGTGCCAGCAGCGCAGTAATGGGGAAGGCGGGCAATGAGCAGTTCTTC

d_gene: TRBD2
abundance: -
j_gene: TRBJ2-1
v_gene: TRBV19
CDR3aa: CASSIGLAGGFYNEQFF
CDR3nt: TGTGCCAGTAGTATTGGACTAGCGGGAGGGTTTTACAATGAGCAGTTCTTC

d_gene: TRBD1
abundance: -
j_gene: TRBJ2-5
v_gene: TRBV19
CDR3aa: CASSTGQQETQYF
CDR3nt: TGTGCCAGTAGTACGGGACAGCAAGAGACCCAGTACTTC

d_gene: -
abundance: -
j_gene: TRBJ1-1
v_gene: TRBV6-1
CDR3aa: CASRKQDTAFF
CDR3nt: TGTGCCAGCAGGAAACAAGATACGGCTTTCTTT

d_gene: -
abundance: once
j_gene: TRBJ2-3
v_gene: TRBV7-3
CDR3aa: CASSTGRGSGDTQYF
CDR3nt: TGTGCCAGCAGCACAGGGCGGGGGTCAGGAGATACGCAGTATTTT

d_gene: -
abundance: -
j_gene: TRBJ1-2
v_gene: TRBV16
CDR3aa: CASSQAGARTVYGYTF
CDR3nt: TGTGCCAGCAGCCAAGCTGGAGCGCGAACGGTCTATGGCTACACCTTC

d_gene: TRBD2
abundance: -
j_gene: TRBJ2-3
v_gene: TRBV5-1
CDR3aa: CASSLGTGTSGRLGSADTQYF
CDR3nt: TGCGCCAGCAGCTTGGGGACCGGGACTAGCGGGAGGTTGGGTTCTGCAGATACGCAGTATTTT

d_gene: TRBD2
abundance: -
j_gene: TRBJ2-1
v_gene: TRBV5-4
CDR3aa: CASSMGLAGSYNEQFF
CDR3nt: TGTGCCAGCAGCATGGGACTAGCGGGATCCTACAATGAGCAGTTCTTC

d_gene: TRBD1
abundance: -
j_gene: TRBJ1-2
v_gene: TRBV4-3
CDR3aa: CASSHSHGTAVTLYGYTF
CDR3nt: TGCGCCAGCAGCCACTCACATGGGACAGCTGTTACTCTCTATGGCTACACCTTC

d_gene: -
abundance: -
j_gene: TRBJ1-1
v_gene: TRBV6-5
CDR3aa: CASSYSSIRNTEAFF
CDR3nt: TGTGCCAGCAGTTACTCCTCCATCAGAAACACTGAAGCTTTCTTT

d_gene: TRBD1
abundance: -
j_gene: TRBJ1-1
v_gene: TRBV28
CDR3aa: CASSFRDRGTEAFF
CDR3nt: TGTGCCAGCAGTTTCAGGGACAGGGGAACTGAAGCTTTCTTT

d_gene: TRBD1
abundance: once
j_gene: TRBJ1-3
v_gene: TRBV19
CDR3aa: CASSIDRGTGNTIYF
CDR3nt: TGTGCCAGTAGTATAGACAGGGGGACTGGAAACACCATATATTTT

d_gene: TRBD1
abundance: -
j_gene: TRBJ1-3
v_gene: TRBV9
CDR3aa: CASSVVEGASGNTIYF
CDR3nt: TGTGCCAGCAGCGTAGTGGAGGGGGCCTCTGGAAACACCATATATTTT

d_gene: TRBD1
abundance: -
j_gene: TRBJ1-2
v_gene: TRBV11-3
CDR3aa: CASSLDQGQGKNYGYTF
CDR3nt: TGTGCCAGCAGCTTAGATCAGGGACAGGGGAAGAACTATGGCTACACCTTC

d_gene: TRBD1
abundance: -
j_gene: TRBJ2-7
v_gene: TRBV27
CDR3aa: CASSLVYGTGIYEQYF
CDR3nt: TGTGCCAGCAGTTTAGTTTACGGGACAGGGATCTACGAGCAGTACTTC

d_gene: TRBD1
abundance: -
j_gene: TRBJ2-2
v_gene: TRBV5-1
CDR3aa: CASSPHQQTGVTGELFF
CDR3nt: TGCGCCAGCAGCCCTCATCAACAGACAGGGGTCACCGGGGAGCTGTTTTTT

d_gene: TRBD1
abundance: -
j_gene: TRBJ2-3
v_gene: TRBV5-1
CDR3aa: CASRSPGQGTDTQYF
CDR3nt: TGCGCCAGCAGGTCTCCGGGACAGGGGACAGATACGCAGTATTTT

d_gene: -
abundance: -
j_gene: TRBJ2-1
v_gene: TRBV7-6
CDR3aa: CASSLASIGEQFF
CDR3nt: TGTGCCAGCAGCTTAGCAAGCATTGGTGAGCAGTTCTTC

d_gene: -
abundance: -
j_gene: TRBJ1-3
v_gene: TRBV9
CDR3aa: CASSASGNTIYF
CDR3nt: TGTGCCAGCAGCGCATCTGGAAACACCATATATTTT

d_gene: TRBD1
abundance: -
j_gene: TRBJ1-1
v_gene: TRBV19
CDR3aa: CASSRDRGRTEAFF
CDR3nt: TGTGCCAGTAGTAGAGACAGGGGGCGCACTGAAGCTTTCTTT

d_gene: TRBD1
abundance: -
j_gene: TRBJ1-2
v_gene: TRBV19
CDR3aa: CASSIGQGEYGYTF
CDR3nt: TGTGCCAGTAGTATAGGACAGGGAGAATATGGCTACACCTTC

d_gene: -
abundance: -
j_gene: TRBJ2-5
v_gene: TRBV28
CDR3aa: CASSTQWETQYF
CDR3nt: TGTGCCAGCAGCACACAATGGGAGACCCAGTACTTC

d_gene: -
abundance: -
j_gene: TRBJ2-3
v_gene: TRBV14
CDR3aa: CASSLLQGGNTQYF
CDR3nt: TGTGCCAGCAGCTTACTACAGGGTGGCAATACGCAGTATTTT

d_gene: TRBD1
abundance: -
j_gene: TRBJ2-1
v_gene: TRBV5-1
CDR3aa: CASSLETFTGALYNEQFF
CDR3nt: TGCGCCAGCAGCTTGGAGACTTTCACAGGGGCCCTCTACAATGAGCAGTTCTTC